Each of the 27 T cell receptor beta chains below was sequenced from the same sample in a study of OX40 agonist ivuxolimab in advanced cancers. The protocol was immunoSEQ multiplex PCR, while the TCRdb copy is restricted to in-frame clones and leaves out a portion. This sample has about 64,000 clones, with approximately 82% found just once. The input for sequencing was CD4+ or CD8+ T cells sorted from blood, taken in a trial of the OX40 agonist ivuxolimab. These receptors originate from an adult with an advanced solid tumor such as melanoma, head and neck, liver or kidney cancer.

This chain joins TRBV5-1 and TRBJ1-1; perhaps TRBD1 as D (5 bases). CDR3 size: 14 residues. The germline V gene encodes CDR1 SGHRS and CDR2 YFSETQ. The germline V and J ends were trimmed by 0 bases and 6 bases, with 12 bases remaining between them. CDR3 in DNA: TGCGCCAGCAGCTTGGAAGGAGGGGTAGCTGAAGCTTTCTTT. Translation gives CASSLEGGVAEAFF.

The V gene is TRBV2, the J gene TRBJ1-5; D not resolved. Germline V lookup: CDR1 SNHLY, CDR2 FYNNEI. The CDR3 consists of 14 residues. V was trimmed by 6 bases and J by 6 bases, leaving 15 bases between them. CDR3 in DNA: TGTGCCAGCAGCTCCCAAATAAGTGGTCAGCCCCAGCATTTT. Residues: CASSSQISGQPQHF.

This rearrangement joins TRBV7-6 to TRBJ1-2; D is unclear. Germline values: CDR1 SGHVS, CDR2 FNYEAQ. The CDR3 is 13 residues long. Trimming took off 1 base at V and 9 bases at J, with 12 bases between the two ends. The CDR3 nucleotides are TGTGCCAGCAGCTTAGAGGAAGGTTGGCGCTACACCTTC. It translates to CASSLEEGWRYTF. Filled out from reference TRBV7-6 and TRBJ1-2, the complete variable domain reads GAGVSQSPRYKVTKRGQDVALRCDPISGHVSLYWYRQALGQGPEFLTYFNYEAQQDKSGLPNDRFSAERPEGSISTLTIQRTEQRDSAMYRCASSLEEGWRYTFGSGTRLTVV.

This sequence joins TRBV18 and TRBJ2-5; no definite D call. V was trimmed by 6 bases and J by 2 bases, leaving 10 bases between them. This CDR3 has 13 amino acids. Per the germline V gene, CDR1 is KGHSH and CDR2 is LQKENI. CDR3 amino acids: CASSRLQQETQYF. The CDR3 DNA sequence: TGTGCCAGCTCTCGATTACAGCAAGAGACCCAGTACTTC.

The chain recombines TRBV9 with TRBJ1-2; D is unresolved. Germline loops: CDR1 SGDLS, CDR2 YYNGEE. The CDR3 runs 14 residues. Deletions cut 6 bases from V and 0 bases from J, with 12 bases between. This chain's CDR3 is CASKKSGSNYGYTF. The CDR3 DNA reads TGTGCCAGCAAAAAGAGCGGTTCTAACTATGGCTACACCTTC.

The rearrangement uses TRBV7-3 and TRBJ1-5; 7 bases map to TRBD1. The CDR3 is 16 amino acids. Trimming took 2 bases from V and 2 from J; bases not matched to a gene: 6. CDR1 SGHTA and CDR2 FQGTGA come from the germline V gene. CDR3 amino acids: CASSLWAQGGNQPQHF. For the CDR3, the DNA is TGTGCCAGCAGCTTATGGGCCCAGGGGGGCAATCAGCCCCAGCATTTT.

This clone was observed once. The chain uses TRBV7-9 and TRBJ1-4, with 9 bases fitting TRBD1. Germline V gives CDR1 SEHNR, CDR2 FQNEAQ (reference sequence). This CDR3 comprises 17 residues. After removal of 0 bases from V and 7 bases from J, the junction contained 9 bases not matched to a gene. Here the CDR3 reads CASSLAYLGQGSEKLFF. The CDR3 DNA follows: TGTGCCAGCAGCTTAGCGTACCTTGGACAGGGGTCTGAAAAACTGTTTTTT.

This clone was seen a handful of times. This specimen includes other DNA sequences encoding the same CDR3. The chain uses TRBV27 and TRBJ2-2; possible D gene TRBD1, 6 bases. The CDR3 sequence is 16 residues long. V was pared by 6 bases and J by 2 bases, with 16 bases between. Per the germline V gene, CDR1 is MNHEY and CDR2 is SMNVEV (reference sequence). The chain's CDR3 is CASSLLGTLNTGELFF. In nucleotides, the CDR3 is TGTGCCAGCAGCCTACTAGGGACATTAAACACCGGGGAGCTGTTTTTT.

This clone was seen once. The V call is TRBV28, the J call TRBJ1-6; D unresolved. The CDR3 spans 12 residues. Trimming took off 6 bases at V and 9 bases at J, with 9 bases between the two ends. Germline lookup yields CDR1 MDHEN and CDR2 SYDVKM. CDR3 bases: TGTGCCAGCAGCCTTGACCCTTCACCCCTCCACTTT. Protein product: CASSLDPSPLHF.

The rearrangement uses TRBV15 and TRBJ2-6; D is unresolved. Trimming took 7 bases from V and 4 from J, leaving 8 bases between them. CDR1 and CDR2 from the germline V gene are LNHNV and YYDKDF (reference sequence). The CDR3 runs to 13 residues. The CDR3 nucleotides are TGTGCCACCAAAATGGTCGGGGCCAACGTCCTGACTTTC. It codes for CATKMVGANVLTF.

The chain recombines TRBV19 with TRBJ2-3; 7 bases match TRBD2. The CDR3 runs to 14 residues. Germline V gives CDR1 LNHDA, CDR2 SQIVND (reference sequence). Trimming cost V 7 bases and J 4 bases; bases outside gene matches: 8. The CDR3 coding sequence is TGTGCCAGTACCATAGGAACTAGCGCAGATACGCAGTATTTT. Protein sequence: CASTIGTSADTQYF.

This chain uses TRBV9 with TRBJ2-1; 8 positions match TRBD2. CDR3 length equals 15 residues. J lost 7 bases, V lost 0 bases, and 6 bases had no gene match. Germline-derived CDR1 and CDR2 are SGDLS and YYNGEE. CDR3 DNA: TGTGCCAGCAGCGTAGACAGCGGGAGTGGAAATGAGCAGTTCTTC. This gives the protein CASSVDSGSGNEQFF.

The CDR3 here is CASRGQGGELFF. CDR3 nucleotides: TGTGCCAGCAGGGGACAGGGCGGGGAGCTGTTTTTT. The gene calls are TRBV6-5 and TRBJ2-2, with 9 bases aligning to TRBD1. Trimming removed 6 bases from V and 7 bases from J; junction bases left unmatched: 0. Germline CDR1 MNHEY, CDR2 SVGAGI. The CDR3 has 12 residues.

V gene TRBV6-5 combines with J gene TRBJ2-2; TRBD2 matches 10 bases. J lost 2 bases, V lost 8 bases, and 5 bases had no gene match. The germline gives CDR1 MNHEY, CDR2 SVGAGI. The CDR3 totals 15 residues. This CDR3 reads CASRWTSGNTGELFF. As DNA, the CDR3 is TGTGCCAGCCGATGGACTAGCGGCAACACCGGGGAGCTGTTTTTT.

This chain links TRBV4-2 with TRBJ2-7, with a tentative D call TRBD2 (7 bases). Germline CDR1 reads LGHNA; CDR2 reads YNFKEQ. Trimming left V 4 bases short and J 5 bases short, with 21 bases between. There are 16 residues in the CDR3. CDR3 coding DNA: TGTGCCAGCAGCCTAGGGGGGGGCAGGGGTAGCCACGAGCAGTACTTC. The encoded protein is CASSLGGGRGSHEQYF.

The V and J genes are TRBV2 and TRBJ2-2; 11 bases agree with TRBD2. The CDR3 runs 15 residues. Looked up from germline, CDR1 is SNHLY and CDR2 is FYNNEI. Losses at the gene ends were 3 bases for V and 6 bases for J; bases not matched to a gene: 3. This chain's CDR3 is CASSEDSGRAGELFF. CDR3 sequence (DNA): TGTGCCAGCAGTGAGGATAGCGGGAGGGCCGGGGAGCTGTTTTTT.

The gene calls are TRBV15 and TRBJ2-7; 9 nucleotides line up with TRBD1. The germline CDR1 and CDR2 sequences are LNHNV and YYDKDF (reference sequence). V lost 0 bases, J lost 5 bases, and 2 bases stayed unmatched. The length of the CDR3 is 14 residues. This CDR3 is CATSRDRTGDEQYF. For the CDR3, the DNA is TGTGCCACCAGCAGAGATCGGACAGGGGACGAGCAGTACTTC. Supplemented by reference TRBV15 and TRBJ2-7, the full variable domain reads DAMVIQNPRYQVTQFGKPVTLSCSQTLNHNVMYWYQQKSSQAPKLLFHYYDKDFNNEADTPDNFQSRRPNTSFCFLDIRSPGLGDTAMYLCATSRDRTGDEQYFGPGTRLTVT.

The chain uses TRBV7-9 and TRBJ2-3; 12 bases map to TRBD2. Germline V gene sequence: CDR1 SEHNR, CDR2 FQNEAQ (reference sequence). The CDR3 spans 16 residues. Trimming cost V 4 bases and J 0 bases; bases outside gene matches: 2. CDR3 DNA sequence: TGTGCCAGCAGCTCGACTAGCGGGGGAAGCACAGATACGCAGTATTTT. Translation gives CASSSTSGGSTDTQYF.

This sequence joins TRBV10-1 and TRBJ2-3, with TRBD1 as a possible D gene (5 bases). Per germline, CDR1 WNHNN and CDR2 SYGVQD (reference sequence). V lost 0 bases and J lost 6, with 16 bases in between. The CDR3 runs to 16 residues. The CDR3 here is CASSESRGRGVDTQYF. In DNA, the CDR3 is TGCGCCAGCAGTGAGTCAAGGGGTAGAGGTGTGGATACGCAGTATTTT.

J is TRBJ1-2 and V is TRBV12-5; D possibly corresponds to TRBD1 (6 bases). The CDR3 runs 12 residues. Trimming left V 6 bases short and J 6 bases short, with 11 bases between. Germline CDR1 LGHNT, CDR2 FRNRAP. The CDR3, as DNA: TGTGCTAGTGGCACAGGGATGGATGGCTACACCTTC. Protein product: CASGTGMDGYTF.

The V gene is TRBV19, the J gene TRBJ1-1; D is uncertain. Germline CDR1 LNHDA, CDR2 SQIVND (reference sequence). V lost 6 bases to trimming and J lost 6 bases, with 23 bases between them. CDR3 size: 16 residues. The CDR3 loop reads CASSKGLSLYGAEAFF. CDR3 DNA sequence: TGTGCCAGTAGCAAAGGACTAAGCCTATATGGGGCTGAAGCTTTCTTT. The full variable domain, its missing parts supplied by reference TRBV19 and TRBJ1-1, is DGGITQSPKYLFRKEGQNVTLSCEQNLNHDAMYWYRQDPGQGLRLIYYSQIVNDFQKGDIAEGYSVSREKKESFPLTVTSAQKNPTAFYLCASSKGLSLYGAEAFFGQGTRLTVV.

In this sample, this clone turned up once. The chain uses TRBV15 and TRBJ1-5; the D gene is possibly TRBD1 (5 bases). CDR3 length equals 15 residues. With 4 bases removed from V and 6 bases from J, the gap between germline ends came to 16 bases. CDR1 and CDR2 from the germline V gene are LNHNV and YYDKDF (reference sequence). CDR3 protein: CATSKGIHGTQPQHF. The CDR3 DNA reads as TGTGCCACCAGCAAAGGGATTCACGGGACTCAGCCCCAGCATTTT.

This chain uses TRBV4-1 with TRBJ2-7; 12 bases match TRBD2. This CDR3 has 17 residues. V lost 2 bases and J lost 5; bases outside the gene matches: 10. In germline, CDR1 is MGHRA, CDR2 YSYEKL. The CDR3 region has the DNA TGCGCCAGCAGCCAACGGGCTAGCGGGAGGGCCAACGACGAGCAGTACTTC. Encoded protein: CASSQRASGRANDEQYF.

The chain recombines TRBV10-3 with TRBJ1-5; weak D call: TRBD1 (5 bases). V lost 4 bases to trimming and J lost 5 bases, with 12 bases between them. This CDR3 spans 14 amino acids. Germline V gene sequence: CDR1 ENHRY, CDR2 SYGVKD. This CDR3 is CAISVEGADQPQHF. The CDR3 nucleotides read TGTGCCATCAGTGTCGAAGGGGCGGATCAGCCCCAGCATTTT.

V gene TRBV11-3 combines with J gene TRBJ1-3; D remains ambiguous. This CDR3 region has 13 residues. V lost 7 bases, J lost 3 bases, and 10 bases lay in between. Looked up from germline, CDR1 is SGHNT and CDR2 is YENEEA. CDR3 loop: CASTFGFGNTIYF. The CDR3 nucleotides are TGTGCCAGCACCTTCGGCTTTGGAAACACCATATATTTT.

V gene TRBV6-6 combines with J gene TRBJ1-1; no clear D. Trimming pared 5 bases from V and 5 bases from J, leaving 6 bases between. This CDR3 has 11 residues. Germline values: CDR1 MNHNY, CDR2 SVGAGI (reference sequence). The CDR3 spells CASSPGTEAFF. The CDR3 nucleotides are TGTGCCAGCAGTCCCGGGACTGAAGCTTTCTTT.

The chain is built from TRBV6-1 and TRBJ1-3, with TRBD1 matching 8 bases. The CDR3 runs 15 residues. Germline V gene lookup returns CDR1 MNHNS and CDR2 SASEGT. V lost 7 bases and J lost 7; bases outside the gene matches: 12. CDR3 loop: CASISAGTGHNTIYF. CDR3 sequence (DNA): TGTGCCAGCATTTCCGCCGGGACAGGTCACAACACCATATATTTT.